The 22 T cell receptor beta chains given below trace back to one sample, sequenced in a study of a mutant IDH1 vaccine in newly diagnosed glioma. Antigens of these TCRs are unknown. Using immunoSEQ multiplex PCR, the repertoire was profiled, and TCRdb retains in-frame clones only, with some absent. The sample has 35,000 to 45,000 clones; about 78% are singletons. Specified time point: week 23, last vaccination. The investigators gave 300 ug of mutant IDH1 20-mer peptide in each vaccine dose, together with topical imiquimod. The material was PBMCs, obtained from a glioma patient whose treatment included an IDH1 peptide vaccine. These receptors were collected from a woman in her forties with glioma. Some clones in this sample may be carry-over from other donors' samples.

The chain combines TRBV5-6 with TRBJ1-3; TRBD1 is a possible D gene (5 bases). Trimming shortened V by 4 bases and J by 8 bases, and 19 bases separated the two germline ends. There are 15 residues in the CDR3. CDR1 is SGHDT and CDR2 is YYEEEE in the germline V gene. The CDR3 DNA reads TGTGCCAGCAGCCGACTAACAGGCGATGGGTACACCATATATTTT. The encoded protein is CASSRLTGDGYTIYF.

The chain joins TRBV28 to TRBJ1-1, with D possibly being TRBD1 (5 bases). The CDR3 contains 12 residues. Germline lookup yields CDR1 MDHEN and CDR2 SYDVKM. As DNA, the CDR3 is TGTGCAACTACCGGGACCGTCTTTGAAGCTTTCTTT. Translating gives CATTGTVFEAFF.

The chain has TRBV4-2 and TRBJ2-7, with D unresolved. This CDR3 region has 14 residues. Germline CDR1 and CDR2: LGHNA and YNFKEQ. Trimming took off 1 base at V and 3 bases at J, with 10 bases between the two ends. The CDR3 nucleotides are TGTGCCAGCAGCCAAGTGGGCGAGCGCTACGAGCAGTACTTC. The encoded protein is CASSQVGERYEQYF.

This clone was found a few times. The chain has TRBV7-2 and TRBJ2-3, with D unclear. This CDR3 comprises 15 residues. Per germline, CDR1 SGHTA and CDR2 FQGNSA. V was clipped by 5 bases and J by 1 base, with 13 bases between them. The CDR3 protein is CASSAFPRGTDTQYF. The CDR3 DNA follows: TGTGCCAGCAGCGCCTTCCCCCGGGGCACAGATACGCAGTATTTT.

The chain has TRBV4-2 and TRBJ2-5; the match to TRBD2 covers 9 bases. The ends lost 4 bases at V and 7 bases at J; junction bases unmatched: 16. Germline assignment: CDR1 LGHNA and CDR2 YNFKEQ. The CDR3 contains 17 residues. The CDR3 nucleotides read TGTGCCAGCAGCCCCGGGCGGGCTAGCGGGGACCGCGGGACCCAGTACTTC. Translating gives CASSPGRASGDRGTQYF.

The V call is TRBV15, the J call TRBJ2-5, with a weak D call TRBD1 (5 bases). Trimming pared 5 bases from V and 2 bases from J, leaving 12 bases between. CDR1 and CDR2 from the germline V gene are LNHNV and YYDKDF (reference sequence). There are 14 residues in the CDR3. For the CDR3, the DNA is TGTGCCACCAGCGGTCAACAGGATCAAGAGACCCAGTACTTC. Translation: CATSGQQDQETQYF.

V gene TRBV4-1 combines with J gene TRBJ2-3; a weak D match, TRBD1 (6 bases). The CDR3 loop spans 16 amino acids. V lost 8 bases and J lost 6, with 24 bases in between. Looked up from germline, CDR1 is MGHRA and CDR2 is YSYEKL. CDR3 sequence reads: CASGYRDTSPPDTQYF. The CDR3 nucleotides read TGCGCCAGCGGCTACCGGGACACCAGTCCGCCGGATACGCAGTATTTT.

This clone was detected only a few times. The identical CDR3 is also encoded by other nucleotide sequences in the sample. The chain carries TRBV6-1 and TRBJ1-6; D is uncertain. Per germline, CDR1 MNHNS and CDR2 SASEGT. This CDR3 has 14 residues. V was shortened by 4 bases and J by 9 bases, with 13 bases between the two germline ends. CDR3 in DNA: TGTGCCAGCAGTGCCGGGGAGGGCGGTTCACCCCTCCACTTT. Amino acid sequence: CASSAGEGGSPLHF.

The genes are TRBV9 and TRBJ2-2; D may correspond to TRBD1 or TRBD2 (5 bases each). This CDR3 comprises 17 residues. V was clipped by 5 bases and J by 0 bases, with 17 bases between them. CDR1 is SGDLS and CDR2 is YYNGEE in the germline V gene. The CDR3 DNA follows: TGTGCCAGCAGTCCCCCGTCGGGGCAGACGAACACCGGGGAGCTGTTTTTT. It codes for CASSPPSGQTNTGELFF.

The rearrangement links TRBV6-1 to TRBJ1-3; unclear D gene. CDR1 is MNHNS and CDR2 is SASEGT in the germline V gene. V was pared by 4 bases and J by 4 bases, with 8 bases between. The CDR3 length is 13 residues. The CDR3 sequence is CASSGSRGNTIYF. The CDR3 nucleotides are TGTGCCAGCAGTGGCTCAAGGGGAAACACCATATATTTT.

This chain links TRBV4-1 with TRBJ2-1; D not resolved. V was pared by 0 bases and J by 5 bases, with 8 bases between. CDR3 length: 14 residues. Germline V gene data show CDR1 as MGHRA and CDR2 as YSYEKL. Here the CDR3 reads CASSQDPQHNEQFF. The CDR3 DNA sequence: TGCGCCAGCAGCCAAGATCCCCAGCACAATGAGCAGTTCTTC.

The chain recombines TRBV19 with TRBJ1-1; TRBD1 matches at 9 bases. With 4 bases clipped from V and 1 base from J, the junction kept 4 bases outside the gene matches. The CDR3 totals 15 residues. Looked up from germline, CDR1 is LNHDA and CDR2 is SQIVND (reference sequence). This chain's CDR3 is CASSSHRGQNTEAFF. As DNA, the CDR3 is TGTGCCAGTAGTAGCCACAGGGGGCAGAACACTGAAGCTTTCTTT.

V gene TRBV7-6 combines with J gene TRBJ2-5; 12 bases fit TRBD2. The CDR3 runs 15 residues. The trim removed 7 bases at V and 5 bases at J, leaving 8 bases unmatched. CDR1 SGHVS and CDR2 FNYEAQ come from the germline V gene. DNA for the CDR3: TGTGCCAGCACCCGGACTAGCGGGGAAGGGGAGACCCAGTACTTC. It codes for CASTRTSGEGETQYF.

For the CDR3, the DNA is TGTGCCAGTAGTATAGGGGGCTTGAACACTGAAGCTTTCTTT. Translated, it gives CASSIGGLNTEAFF. V usage is TRBV19 and J usage is TRBJ1-1; the D gene is possibly TRBD1 (5 bases). There are 14 residues in the CDR3. The V end lost 1 base, the J end lost 0 bases, and 6 bases lay between the germline ends. The V gene's germline CDR1 is LNHDA and CDR2 SQIVND (reference sequence).

The J gene is TRBJ1-1, the V gene TRBV28, with TRBD1 identical over 7 bases. The germline gives CDR1 MDHEN, CDR2 SYDVKM. The CDR3 sequence is 14 residues long. Trimming took 5 bases from V and 1 from J; bases not matched to a gene: 4. CDR3 sequence (DNA): TGTGCCAGCAGTCCCTACAGGGGGAACACTGAAGCTTTCTTT. The encoded protein is CASSPYRGNTEAFF.

This clone appeared a single time. This chain's CDR3 is CASSERQAAGELFF. The CDR3 nucleotides read TGTGCCAGCAGCGAGCGACAGGCCGCGGGGGAGCTGTTTTTT. This rearrangement joins TRBV9 to TRBJ2-2; a possible D gene is TRBD1 (6 bases). With 3 bases removed from V and 8 bases from J, the gap between germline ends came to 14 bases. CDR3 length: 14 residues. Germline CDR1 SGDLS, CDR2 YYNGEE.

The chain combines TRBV4-3 with TRBJ1-5; D uncertain. The germline V gene encodes CDR1 LGHNA and CDR2 YSLEER. The V and J ends lost 5 bases and 4 bases respectively, with 9 bases between them. The CDR3 is made up of 13 amino acids. As DNA, the CDR3 is TGCGCCAGCAGCGGGTCCCCGAATCAGCCCCAGCATTTT. This codes for CASSGSPNQPQHF.

In this sample, this clone turned up once. The chain employs TRBV14 and TRBJ1-1, with D tentatively TRBD1 (5 bases). V dropped 2 bases and J dropped 8 bases, with 12 bases sitting between them. Germline CDR1 and CDR2: SGHDN and FVKESK. CDR3 length: 13 residues. As DNA, the CDR3 is TGTGCCAGCAGCCAACAGGGAGGGTGGGAAGCTTTCTTT. Encoded protein: CASSQQGGWEAFF. The entire variable domain, with the rest obtained from reference TRBV14 and TRBJ1-1, is as follows: EAGVTQFPSHSVIEKGQTVTLRCDPISGHDNLYWYRRVMGKEIKFLLHFVKESKQDESGMPNNRFLAERTGGTYSTLKVQPAELEDSGVYFCASSQQGGWEAFFGQGTRLTVV.

This sequence joins TRBV19 and TRBJ1-2, with unresolved D. Germline lookup yields CDR1 LNHDA and CDR2 SQIVND (reference sequence). The length of the CDR3 is 12 residues. V lost 5 bases and J 8 bases, leaving 12 bases between the germline ends. The CDR3 coding sequence is TGTGCCAGTAGTCCCGGGAATCTGGGCTACACCTTC. Translating gives CASSPGNLGYTF.

The rearrangement joins TRBV18 to TRBJ2-3; D remains unclear. CDR1 is KGHSH, CDR2 LQKENI, per germline. V was trimmed by 4 bases and J by 12 bases, leaving 8 bases between them. The length of the CDR3 is 10 residues. In DNA, the CDR3 is TGTGCCAGCTCACTCCAGAAACAGTATTTT. This codes for CASSLQKQYF.

This rearrangement joins TRBV6-6 to TRBJ1-1; D possibly corresponds to TRBD1 (5 bases). Trimming took off 0 bases at V and 1 base at J, with 9 bases between the two ends. Germline CDR1 MNHNY, CDR2 SVGAGI (reference sequence). This CDR3 has 15 residues. The CDR3 protein is CASSYSGTGNTEAFF. CDR3 coding DNA: TGTGCCAGCAGTTACTCGGGGACGGGGAACACTGAAGCTTTCTTT.

This clone has a single count. The genes are TRBV27 and TRBJ2-4; D is unresolved. Germline V lookup: CDR1 MNHEY, CDR2 SMNVEV (reference sequence). The V end lost 5 bases, the J end lost 8 bases, and 10 bases lay between the germline ends. The CDR3 totals 12 residues. Written as DNA, the CDR3 is TGTGCCAGCAGTCAGTCGTGGGACATTCAGTACTTC. It codes for CASSQSWDIQYF.